This T cell receptor (beta chain) was obtained from a study of identical twins. General observations from the study: Carriage of fewer insertions was seen in abundant cord blood beta clonotypes, whereas memory repertoires showed none. Diverse VJ usage suggested most zero-insertion clonotypes were not invariant T cells.

TCRdb called the 5' RACE reads again in MiXCR, with one record for every CDR3 protein. This sample yields 1.5 million to 2 million distinct CDR3 sequences, of which about 32% are seen a single time; roughly 0.3% belongs to the top ten. Points on this clonotype: Its antigen is not identified.

Every donor was a healthy Caucasian. This receptor was obtained from a newborn girl in good health. Sequenced: cord blood.

Here the CDR3 reads CASSGARQGGLETQYF. DNA of the CDR3: TGTGCCAGCAGTGGGGCCCGACAGGGTGGATTAGAGACCCAGTACTTC. The chain uses TRBV2 and TRBJ2-5, with 7 bases fitting TRBD1. This CDR3 has 16 residues. Germline values: CDR1 SNHLY, CDR2 FYNNEI. J was trimmed by 4 bases and V by 4 bases; bases with no gene match: 12.